This TCR beta chain was profiled in a study of T-cell memory formation after mild COVID-19. Comments on this clonotype: Its specificity is unknown.

V was clipped by 2 bases and J by 5 bases, with 12 bases between them. This CDR3 is 14 amino acids long. Looked up from germline, CDR1 is SGHVS and CDR2 is FQNEAQ. TCRdb independently ran MiXCR on the 5' RACE reads; one entry per CDR3 protein. The table lists about 600,000 distinct CDR3 sequences, about 20% of them singletons. Study-level findings and limits: Of the contracting clones, CD4+ ones lay mainly in CM and EM, and CD8+ ones in EMRA.

The chain recombines TRBV7-8 with TRBJ2-5; D not resolved. This clonotype was obtained from an adult woman who had mild COVID-19 (a few samples of this study predate the infection). Cell type and time point are not known. Sample: PBMCs or a T cell subset sorted from them (not recorded which). In nucleotides, the CDR3 is TGTGCCAGCAGCTTATGGACGCGGCGGGAGACCCAGTACTTC. It codes for CASSLWTRRETQYF.